The 31 T cell receptor beta chains below come from one sample, sequenced in a study of lymphopenia after photon versus proton radiotherapy (dated 2019 in TCRdb). Library preparation employed the immunoSEQ multiplex PCR assay. TCRdb mirrors the immuneACCESS table, restricted to in-frame sequences. Some clones are absent from its copies; in checked studies, under half trace to an unresolved V gene, and the reason for the others is unknown. The sample contains 43,000 or so clones, 65% to 90% of them found a single time. The leading ten clones occupy approximately 2.1% of the sample. This material consisted of peripheral blood, taken from a patient treated with photon-based radiotherapy. The receptors were sampled from a middle-aged man with gastric cancer.

This chain connects TRBV2 to TRBJ2-1; 7 bases are shared with TRBD1. This CDR3 has 13 residues. CDR1 and CDR2 from the germline V gene are SNHLY and FYNNEI. The trim removed 6 bases at V and 10 bases at J, leaving 9 bases unmatched. The CDR3 region has the DNA TGTGCCAGCAGACCTTGGACAGGACAAGAGCAGTTCTTC. It translates to CASRPWTGQEQFF.

The J gene is TRBJ2-2, the V gene TRBV5-1; unclear D gene. The CDR3 contains 13 residues. Trimming cost V 0 bases and J 6 bases, with 6 bases left between them. Germline V gene lookup returns CDR1 SGHRS and CDR2 YFSETQ. CDR3 in amino acids: CASSLGAAGELFF. CDR3 coding DNA: TGCGCCAGCAGCTTGGGGGCAGCCGGGGAGCTGTTTTTT.

The rearrangement uses TRBV2 and TRBJ2-5; D is unclear. The V gene lost 7 bases and the J gene lost 5 bases, with 14 bases spanning the gap. This CDR3 comprises 13 residues. Germline loops: CDR1 SNHLY, CDR2 FYNNEI. This CDR3 is CASNPPFRETQYF. As DNA, the CDR3 is TGTGCCAGCAACCCACCTTTTCGGGAGACCCAGTACTTC.

This clone was counted between two and nine times. This chain uses TRBV10-3 with TRBJ1-5, with D hard to call. V shed 5 bases and J shed 4 bases, with 9 bases lying between them. The CDR3 is 13 amino acids. Germline V gene sequence: CDR1 ENHRY, CDR2 SYGVKD. The CDR3 DNA reads as TGTGCCATCAGTCCCTCTGAGAATCAGCCCCAGCATTTT. Encoded protein: CAISPSENQPQHF.

The V and J genes are TRBV6-5 and TRBJ2-5; 8 bases fit TRBD2. The germline CDR1 and CDR2 sequences are MNHEY and SVGAGI. The length of the CDR3 is 15 residues. J gave up 3 bases and V 4 bases, and 7 bases lay outside the gene matches. CDR3 nucleotide sequence: TGTGCCAGCAGTTCGCTCGGGACTAGAGAAGAGACCCAGTACTTC. This codes for CASSSLGTREETQYF.

This clone has a handful of counts. The genes are TRBV6-1 and TRBJ2-2; D is unresolved. There are 14 residues in the CDR3. Trimming removed 4 bases from V and 1 base from J, with 7 bases in between. Germline V gene lookup returns CDR1 MNHNS and CDR2 SASEGT. The CDR3: CASSVQQNTGELFF. Written as DNA, the CDR3 is TGTGCCAGCAGTGTGCAACAGAACACCGGGGAGCTGTTTTTT.

The CDR3 protein is CASSLYSGQPLAKNIQYF. In nucleotides, the CDR3 is TGTGCCAGCAGCTTGTATTCCGGACAGCCCTTAGCCAAAAACATTCAGTACTTC. This chain links TRBV7-8 with TRBJ2-4; D perhaps matches TRBD1 (6 bases). In germline, CDR1 is SGHVS, CDR2 FQNEAQ. Between the trimmed V and J ends, which lost 3 bases and 0 bases, there was a span of 18 bases. The CDR3 length is 18 residues.

J is TRBJ1-6 and V is TRBV5-4, with TRBD1 as a possible D gene (6 bases). Germline V CDR1 and CDR2: SGHNT, YYREEE (reference sequence). The CDR3 is made up of 17 amino acids. With 3 bases removed from V and 0 bases from J, the gap between germline ends came to 13 bases. CDR3 nucleotides: TGTGCCAGCAGCTGGGGGGGGGCCGGCTCCTATAATTCACCCCTCCACTTT. This sequence encodes CASSWGGAGSYNSPLHF.

The chain uses TRBV5-5 and TRBJ1-5, with 8 bases fitting TRBD1. V lost 3 bases, J lost 6 bases, and 8 bases stayed unmatched. This CDR3 is 15 amino acids long. Germline assignment: CDR1 SGHKS and CDR2 YYEKEE (reference sequence). CDR3 in DNA: TGTGCCAGCAGCTGGTCGACAGGGGCGGGTCAGCCCCAGCATTTT. This gives the protein CASSWSTGAGQPQHF.

The genes are TRBV5-1 and TRBJ1-1; 9 bases are a match to TRBD1. The V gene end was trimmed by 4 bases and the J gene end by 5 bases; junction bases not matched to a gene: 9. Germline V gene sequence: CDR1 SGHRS, CDR2 YFSETQ. The CDR3 sequence is 15 residues long. The CDR3 loop is CASSPGQGSWTEAFF. CDR3 nucleotide sequence: TGCGCCAGCAGCCCCGGACAGGGGTCGTGGACTGAAGCTTTCTTT.

The rearrangement uses TRBV4-3 and TRBJ1-5; D not certain. V lost 0 bases and J lost 3, with 9 bases in between. CDR1 and CDR2 from the germline V gene are LGHNA and YSLEER. The CDR3 covers 15 residues. The CDR3 sequence: CASSQEFKINQPQHF. CDR3 DNA sequence: TGCGCCAGCAGCCAAGAATTTAAAATCAATCAGCCCCAGCATTTT.

The chain has TRBV5-8 and TRBJ2-5; TRBD2 agrees at 9 bases. V shed 9 bases, J shed 2 bases, and the junction held 5 bases outside the gene matches. Germline values: CDR1 SGHTS, CDR2 YDEGEE. This CDR3 is built from 13 residues. CDR3 protein: CATTSGAQETQYF. CDR3 sequence (DNA): TGTGCCACGACTAGCGGTGCTCAAGAGACCCAGTACTTC.

V and J are TRBV12-5 and TRBJ2-2; D gene uncertain. V lost 2 bases to trimming and J lost 4 bases, with 17 bases between them. CDR3 length: 17 amino acids. Germline V gene lookup returns CDR1 LGHNT and CDR2 FRNRAP. CDR3 nucleotides: TGTGCTAGTGGTTTGATTACACCCGAAGTTCTCACCGGGGAGCTGTTTTTT. Its protein product is CASGLITPEVLTGELFF.

V gene TRBV4-1 combines with J gene TRBJ1-5, with a tentative D call TRBD1 (5 bases). The CDR3 spans 13 residues. The V and J ends lost 0 bases and 6 bases respectively, with 6 bases between them. In germline, CDR1 is MGHRA, CDR2 YSYEKL. In DNA, the CDR3 is TGCGCCAGCAGCCAAGAGGGGGTTCAGCCCCAGCATTTT. This codes for CASSQEGVQPQHF.

The rearrangement joins TRBV4-2 to TRBJ1-6, with TRBD1 identical over 7 bases. The germline V gene encodes CDR1 LGHNA and CDR2 YNFKEQ. The CDR3 is made up of 14 amino acids. Unmatched junction bases numbered 5, after V lost 5 bases and J lost 7 bases. This CDR3 reads CASSDRDNNSPLHF. In DNA form, the CDR3 reads TGTGCCAGCAGCGACAGGGATAACAATTCACCCCTCCACTTT.

V and J are TRBV30 and TRBJ1-2, with D perhaps TRBD1 (6 bases). Trimming stripped 5 bases from V and 8 bases from J, with 15 bases between. Germline V CDR1 and CDR2: GTSNPN, SVGIG (reference sequence). CDR3 length: 12 residues. The CDR3 spells CAWSVGTLGYTF. In DNA form, the CDR3 reads TGTGCCTGGTCGGTGGGGACACTAGGCTACACCTTC.

This chain connects TRBV18 to TRBJ1-2, with D possibly being TRBD1 (6 bases). The CDR3 length is 15 residues. Germline CDR1 KGHSH, CDR2 LQKENI. The V and J ends lost 6 bases and 1 base respectively, with 15 bases between them. As DNA, the CDR3 is TGTGCCAGCTCCCACCGGGACAAAGATAACTATGGCTACACCTTC. This translates into CASSHRDKDNYGYTF.

The chain employs TRBV7-6 and TRBJ2-3, with D perhaps TRBD2 (5 bases). Trimming pared 5 bases from V and 2 bases from J, leaving 11 bases between. There are 14 residues in the CDR3. From germline, CDR1 is SGHVS and CDR2 FNYEAQ. The CDR3 region has the DNA TGTGCCAGCAGCGGAGGCCGATTCACAGATACGCAGTATTTT. It encodes CASSGGRFTDTQYF.

This chain links TRBV2 with TRBJ2-1; D unresolved. V lost 4 bases to trimming and J lost 0 bases, with 7 bases between them. The germline V gene has CDR1 SNHLY and CDR2 FYNNEI. The CDR3 is 14 residues long. The CDR3 DNA sequence: TGTGCCAGCAGTGTTGTTTCCTCCTACAATGAGCAGTTCTTC. It specifies CASSVVSSYNEQFF.

The V call is TRBV5-1, the J call TRBJ2-1; D is perhaps TRBD1 (6 bases). CDR1 is SGHRS, CDR2 YFSETQ, per germline. The CDR3 extends over 16 amino acids. Trimming stripped 0 bases from V and 0 bases from J, with 10 bases between. For the CDR3, the DNA is TGCGCCAGCAGCTTGGGGGGACACCGCTCCTACAATGAGCAGTTCTTC. Its translation is CASSLGGHRSYNEQFF. Full variable domain (missing parts from reference TRBV5-1 and TRBJ2-1): KAGVTQTPRYLIKTRGQQVTLSCSPISGHRSVSWYQQTPGQGLQFLFEYFSETQRNKGNFPGRFSGRQFSNSRSEMNVSTLELGDSALYLCASSLGGHRSYNEQFFGPGTRLTVL.

This clone was observed a few times. This sequence joins TRBV10-3 and TRBJ1-2, with 11 bases that match TRBD1. Germline lookup yields CDR1 ENHRY and CDR2 SYGVKD. The CDR3 runs to 14 residues. V shed 6 bases, J shed 5 bases, and the junction held 5 bases outside the gene matches. The CDR3 DNA sequence: TGTGCCATCAGGGACGGGACAGGGGGGTATGGCTACACCTTC. Translated, it gives CAIRDGTGGYGYTF.

The chain couples TRBV19 to TRBJ2-5; the match to TRBD1 covers 9 bases. J gave up 4 bases and V 5 bases, and 5 bases lay outside the gene matches. The CDR3 runs 14 residues. From germline, CDR1 is LNHDA and CDR2 SQIVND (reference sequence). The CDR3 nucleotides read TGTGCCAGTAGTGCGACAGGGGGGGGAGAGACCCAGTACTTC. It codes for CASSATGGGETQYF.

The chain is built from TRBV7-3 and TRBJ1-1; D not resolved. V shed 2 bases and J shed 5 bases, with 12 bases lying between them. Looked up from germline, CDR1 is SGHTA and CDR2 is FQGTGA. The CDR3 consists of 14 residues. The CDR3: CASSLAARGTEAFF. CDR3 DNA: TGTGCCAGCAGCTTAGCCGCCCGGGGAACTGAAGCTTTCTTT.

The CDR3 reads CASSDPPGYTQYF. The CDR3 DNA reads as TGTGCCAGCAGTGATCCACCGGGGTATACGCAGTATTTT. The genes are TRBV6-1 and TRBJ2-3; the D gene is possibly TRBD2 (5 bases). The CDR3 spans 13 residues. The V end was cut by 3 bases, the J end by 7 bases, with 11 bases between. Looked up from germline, CDR1 is MNHNS and CDR2 is SASEGT.

The chain is built from TRBV6-5 and TRBJ2-5; 10 bases are shared with TRBD2. This CDR3 is built from 15 residues. Germline V lookup: CDR1 MNHEY, CDR2 SVGAGI. With V trimmed by 10 bases and J by 2 bases, 10 bases remained unmatched. CDR3 sequence (DNA): TGTGCCACGAAGACGCCTAGCGGGGGACAAGAGACCCAGTACTTC. This sequence encodes CATKTPSGGQETQYF.

This chain joins TRBV5-1 and TRBJ2-5; TRBD2 matches 11 bases. After removal of 1 base from V and 5 bases from J, the junction contained 4 bases not matched to a gene. Germline loops: CDR1 SGHRS, CDR2 YFSETQ. CDR3 length equals 15 residues. In DNA, the CDR3 is TGCGCCAGCAGCTTGACTAGCGGGGGCCTGGAGACCCAGTACTTC. As protein: CASSLTSGGLETQYF.

CDR3 nucleotide sequence: TGCGCCAGCAGCCAGAGGTCTGGGGCCAACGTCCTGACTTTC. Protein product: CASSQRSGANVLTF. The chain joins TRBV5-1 to TRBJ2-6; D is ambiguous. This CDR3 is 14 amino acids long. V was pared by 4 bases and J by 1 base, with 6 bases between. The V gene's germline CDR1 is SGHRS and CDR2 YFSETQ.

This chain uses TRBV7-9 with TRBJ1-1; D is possibly TRBD1 (6 bases). The CDR3 is 14 amino acids. In germline, CDR1 is SEHNR, CDR2 FQNEAQ (reference sequence). Trimming pared 1 base from V and 4 bases from J, leaving 10 bases between. CDR3 sequence: CASSLDGGGTEAFF. The CDR3 coding sequence is TGTGCCAGCAGCTTAGACGGAGGGGGCACTGAAGCTTTCTTT.

The V and J genes are TRBV18 and TRBJ2-7, with D possibly being TRBD1 or TRBD2 (6 bases each). Per germline, CDR1 KGHSH and CDR2 LQKENI. Trimming shortened V by 3 bases and J by 5 bases, and 17 bases separated the two germline ends. This CDR3 contains 15 residues. CDR3 bases: TGTGCCAGCTCACCCCGGCCGGGGGCGCTGAACGAGCAGTACTTC. This gives the protein CASSPRPGALNEQYF.

The gene calls are TRBV4-3 and TRBJ2-3; 10 bases are a match to TRBD2. Trimming took 4 bases from V and 7 from J; bases not matched to a gene: 8. Germline-derived CDR1 and CDR2 are LGHNA and YSLEER. CDR3 length: 15 amino acids. DNA of the CDR3: TGCGCCAGCAGCCCCCCAAGCGGGGGGGCAAATACGCAGTATTTT. Translated, it gives CASSPPSGGANTQYF.

The rearrangement joins TRBV27 to TRBJ1-1, with TRBD1 as a possible D gene (5 bases). Trimming removed 6 bases from V and 0 bases from J, with 11 bases in between. CDR1 and CDR2 from the germline V gene are MNHEY and SMNVEV (reference sequence). The length of the CDR3 is 14 residues. CDR3 sequence: CASRGTVMNTEAFF. The CDR3 DNA reads TGTGCCAGCAGAGGGACGGTTATGAACACTGAAGCTTTCTTT.